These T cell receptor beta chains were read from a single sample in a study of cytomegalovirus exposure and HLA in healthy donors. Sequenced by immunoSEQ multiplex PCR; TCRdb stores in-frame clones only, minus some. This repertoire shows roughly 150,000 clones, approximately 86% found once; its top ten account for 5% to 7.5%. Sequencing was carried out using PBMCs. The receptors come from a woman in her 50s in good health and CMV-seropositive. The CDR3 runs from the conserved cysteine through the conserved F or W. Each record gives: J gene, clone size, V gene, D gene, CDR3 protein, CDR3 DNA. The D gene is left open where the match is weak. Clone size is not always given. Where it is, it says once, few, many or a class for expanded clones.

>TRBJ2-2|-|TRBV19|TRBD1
CASRQGSTGELFF
TGTGCCAGTAGACAGGGGTCCACCGGGGAGCTGTTTTTT
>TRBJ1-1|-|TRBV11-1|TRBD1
CASSPRRTGWSVNTEAFF
TGTGCCAGCAGCCCGCGAAGGACAGGTTGGTCGGTGAACACTGAAGCTTTCTTT
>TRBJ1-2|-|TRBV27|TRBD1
CASSSNTGGDGYTF
TGTGCCAGCAGTTCCAATACAGGGGGGGATGGCTACACCTTC
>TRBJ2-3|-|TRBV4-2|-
CASSQEYGGTTDTQYF
TGTGCCAGCAGCCAAGAGTACGGGGGAACTACAGATACGCAGTATTTT
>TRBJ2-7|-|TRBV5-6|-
CASSFGAGGYEQYF
-
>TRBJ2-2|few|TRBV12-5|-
CASDLAGGELFF
TGTGCTAGTGACCTAGCCGGCGGGGAGCTGTTTTTT
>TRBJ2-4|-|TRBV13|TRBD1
CASSLEQGGKNIQYF
TGTGCCAGCAGCTTAGAACAGGGGGGCAAAAACATTCAGTACTTC
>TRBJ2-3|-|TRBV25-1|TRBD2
CASSARGLAASDTQYF
TGTGCCAGCAGTGCTCGTGGACTAGCGGCTTCAGATACGCAGTATTTT
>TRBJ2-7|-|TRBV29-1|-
CSATGTSYEQYF
TGCAGCGCTACAGGGACCTCCTACGAGCAGTACTTC
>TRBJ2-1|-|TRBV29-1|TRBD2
CSAPGGYEQFF
TGCAGCGCTCCGGGGGGGTATGAGCAGTTCTTC
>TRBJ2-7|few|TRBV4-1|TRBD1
CASSQVVPQGTSYEQYF
TGCGCCAGCAGCCAAGTGGTCCCACAGGGGACCTCCTACGAGCAGTACTTC
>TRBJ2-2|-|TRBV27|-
CASSLRMAGNTGELFF
TGTGCCAGCAGTTTACGGATGGCAGGGAACACCGGGGAGCTGTTTTTT
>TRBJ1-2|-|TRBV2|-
CASRRQYGYTF
TGTGCCAGCAGGCGACAATATGGCTACACCTTC
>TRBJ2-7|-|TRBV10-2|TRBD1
CASSDGTDYEQYF
TGCGCCAGCAGTGATGGGACAGACTACGAGCAGTACTTC
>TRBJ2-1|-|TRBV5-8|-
CASSLIPLGGWYNEQFF
TGTGCCAGCAGCTTGATCCCCTTAGGGGGTTGGTACAATGAGCAGTTCTTC
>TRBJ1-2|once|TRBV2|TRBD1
CASSANRGREGYTF
TGTGCCAGCAGCGCGAACAGGGGGCGAGAGGGCTACACCTTC
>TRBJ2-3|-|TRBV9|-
CASSVDIGARGSTDTQYF
TGTGCCAGCAGCGTAGATATTGGGGCGCGGGGTAGCACAGATACGCAGTATTTT
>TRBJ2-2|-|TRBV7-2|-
CASSYRQSSPDTGELFF
TGTGCCAGCAGCTACAGACAGTCGAGTCCGGACACCGGGGAGCTGTTTTTT
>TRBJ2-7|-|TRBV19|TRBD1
CASSPGGQTSSYEQYF
TGTGCCAGTAGCCCAGGGGGACAGACGAGCTCCTACGAGCAGTACTTC
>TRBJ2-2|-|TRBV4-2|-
CASSQVRRRFSNTGELFF
TGTGCCAGCAGCCAAGTTAGGCGGAGGTTTTCGAACACCGGGGAGCTGTTTTTT
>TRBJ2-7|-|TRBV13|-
CASSPRGGVWQYF
TGTGCCAGCAGCCCTCGGGGCGGGGTATGGCAGTACTTC
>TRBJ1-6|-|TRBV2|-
CASNHRAGVAGSYNSPLHF
TGTGCCAGCAACCACAGGGCAGGGGTAGCCGGCTCCTATAATTCACCCCTCCACTTT
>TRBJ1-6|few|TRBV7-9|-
CASTPGGGSVNSPLHF
TGTGCCAGCACCCCTGGGGGGGGCAGCGTCAATTCACCCCTCCACTTT
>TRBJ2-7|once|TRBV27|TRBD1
CASSPTGNTYEQYF
TGTGCCAGCAGTCCGACAGGGAATACCTACGAGCAGTACTTC
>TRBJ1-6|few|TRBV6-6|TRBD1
CASSYHRQGDSPLHF
TGTGCCAGCAGTTACCACCGACAGGGAGATTCACCCCTCCACTTT
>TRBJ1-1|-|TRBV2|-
CASRTTGNTEAFF
TGTGCCAGCAGGACGACAGGGAACACTGAAGCTTTCTTT
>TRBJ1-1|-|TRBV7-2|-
CASSLTGVNTEAFF
TGTGCCAGCAGCCTGACAGGTGTGAACACTGAAGCTTTCTTT
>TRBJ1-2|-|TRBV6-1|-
CASRVNYRAIDGYTF
TGTGCCAGCAGGGTAAATTACAGGGCTATAGATGGCTACACCTTC
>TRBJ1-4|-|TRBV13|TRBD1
CASSLRMGQGREKLFF
TGTGCCAGCAGCTTACGTATGGGACAGGGGAGAGAAAAACTGTTTTTT
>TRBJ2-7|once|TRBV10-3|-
CAISEERLEQYF
TGTGCCATCAGTGAGGAGAGACTTGAGCAGTACTTC
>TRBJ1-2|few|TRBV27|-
CASSQQGDGGYTF
TGTGCCAGCAGCCAACAGGGTGACGGAGGCTACACCTTC
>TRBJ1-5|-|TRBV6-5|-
CASSRHHSNQPQHF
TGTGCCAGCAGCCGACATCATAGCAATCAGCCCCAGCATTTT
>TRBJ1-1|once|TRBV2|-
CASSDKQGGTEAFF
TGTGCCAGCAGTGATAAGCAGGGCGGCACTGAAGCTTTCTTT
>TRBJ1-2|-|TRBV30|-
CAWSLGAGYTF
TGTGCCTGGAGCTTAGGGGCTGGCTACACCTTC
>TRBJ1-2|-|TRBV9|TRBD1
CASSPQAQGTGGEDGYTF
TGTGCCAGCAGCCCACAAGCCCAGGGGACAGGGGGGGAGGATGGCTACACCTTC
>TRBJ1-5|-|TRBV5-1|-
CASSLDGGSGQPQHF
TGCGCCAGCAGCTTGGATGGGGGGTCCGGCCAGCCCCAGCATTTT
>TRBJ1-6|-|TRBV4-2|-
CASSQEVGRAYNSPLHF
TGTGCCAGCAGCCAAGAAGTGGGGAGGGCCTATAATTCACCCCTCCACTTT
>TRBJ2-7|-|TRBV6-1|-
CASRETGLYEQYF
TGTGCCAGCAGGGAGACAGGTCTTTACGAGCAGTACTTC
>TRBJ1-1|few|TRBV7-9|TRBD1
CASSRSGTGANTEAFF
TGTGCCAGCAGCCGGTCCGGGACAGGGGCTAACACTGAAGCTTTCTTT
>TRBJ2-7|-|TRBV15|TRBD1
CATSRAAGTASSYEQYF
TGTGCCACCAGCAGAGCCGCCGGGACAGCTAGCTCCTACGAGCAGTACTTC
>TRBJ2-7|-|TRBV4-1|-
CASSQGDGTPSYEQYF
TGCGCCAGCAGCCAAGGAGACGGGACACCCTCCTACGAGCAGTACTTC
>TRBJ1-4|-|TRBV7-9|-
CASSFKTDNEKLFF
TGTGCCAGCAGCTTCAAGACAGACAATGAAAAACTGTTTTTT